These 15 T cell receptor beta chains were sequenced from one sample in a study of T cell responses to AZD1222 COVID-19 vaccine. Method: immunoSEQ multiplex PCR; TCRdb's copy keeps in-frame clones and lacks some. The sample lists 65,000 to 85,000 clones, roughly 90% occurring once. The source was peripheral blood, collected on day 0 of AZD1222 vaccination. All receptors derive from an adult in good health.

V and J are TRBV6-5 and TRBJ1-2, with D tentatively TRBD1 (5 bases). The V and J ends lost 7 bases and 2 bases respectively, with 11 bases between them. The CDR3 runs to 13 residues. Germline assignment: CDR1 MNHEY and CDR2 SVGAGI. The DNA of the CDR3 is TGTGCCAGCAAAGAGGGACGGAACTATGGCTACACCTTC. It is translated as CASKEGRNYGYTF.

The V gene is TRBV4-2, the J gene TRBJ1-1, with D possibly being TRBD1 (5 bases). The CDR3 covers 15 residues. The V gene's germline CDR1 is LGHNA and CDR2 YNFKEQ. Trimming took off 3 bases at V and 1 base at J, with 12 bases between the two ends. The CDR3, as DNA: TGTGCCAGCAGCCAGGACAACCGCCCGAACACTGAAGCTTTCTTT. Translating gives CASSQDNRPNTEAFF.

V and J are TRBV19 and TRBJ2-6; perhaps TRBD1 as D (6 bases). The ends were cut back, 7 bases at V and 2 bases at J, with 12 bases in the middle. CDR1 and CDR2 from the germline V gene are LNHDA and SQIVND (reference sequence). CDR3 length equals 15 residues. CDR3 sequence reads: CASKEGVPGANVLTF. For the CDR3, the DNA is TGTGCCAGTAAAGAGGGGGTCCCTGGGGCCAACGTCCTGACTTTC.

In regard to this clone: A junction end diverges from the germline sequence, so it may reflect a read error. The V gene is TRBV5-4, the J gene TRBJ1-2; 7 bases agree with TRBD1. The CDR3 is 11 amino acids. Germline V lookup: CDR1 SGHNT, CDR2 YYREEE (reference sequence). The CDR3 DNA follows: TGTGCCAGCAGCGCCTGGGACAGTTGGGTCTTC. Translation gives CASSAWDSWVF.

The DNA of the CDR3 is TGTGCCAGTAGTTCCCGGACGGGGGGGTCCTACAATGAGCAGTTCTTC. Its protein product is CASSSRTGGSYNEQFF. The V call is TRBV19, the J call TRBJ2-1; 8 bases are shared with TRBD2. The CDR3 has 16 amino acids. V gave up 5 bases and J gave up 1 base; unmatched junction bases: 7. Germline-derived CDR1 and CDR2 are LNHDA and SQIVND (reference sequence).

This clone was found a few times. V is TRBV28 and J is TRBJ1-1; D not resolved. This CDR3 is built from 10 residues. Germline V gene data show CDR1 as MDHEN and CDR2 as SYDVKM. V was shortened by 11 bases and J by 1 base, with 5 bases between the two germline ends. The CDR3 nucleotides are TGTGCCGAATCGAACACTGAAGCTTTCTTT. As protein: CAESNTEAFF.

V usage is TRBV5-1 and J usage is TRBJ2-3; 9 nucleotides match TRBD2. The CDR3 has 19 amino acids. V trimming: 2 bases; J trimming: 0 bases; junction bases outside the gene matches: 13. Looked up from germline, CDR1 is SGHRS and CDR2 is YFSETQ. In nucleotides, the CDR3 is TGCGCCAGCAGCTTATATAGCGGGAGAACTCCACATAGCACAGATACGCAGTATTTT. Protein product: CASSLYSGRTPHSTDTQYF.

The chain has TRBV2 and TRBJ2-5; no clear D gene. With 0 bases removed from V and 9 bases from J, the gap between germline ends came to 20 bases. CDR1 and CDR2 (germline): SNHLY, FYNNEI. CDR3 length equals 16 residues. This CDR3 is CASSEALRASRMAQYF. DNA of the CDR3: TGTGCCAGCAGTGAAGCGCTTCGGGCCTCCAGGATGGCCCAGTACTTC.

V is TRBV29-1 and J is TRBJ2-1, with D possibly TRBD2 on 5 matching bases. This CDR3 is built from 13 residues. Germline V lookup: CDR1 SQVTM, CDR2 ANQGSEA. The germline V and J ends were trimmed by 6 bases and 5 bases, with 14 bases remaining between them. The CDR3 nucleotides are TGCAGCGTCCTTCCCGGGATCCACAATGAGCAGTTCTTC. Amino acid sequence: CSVLPGIHNEQFF.

The chain recombines TRBV5-1 with TRBJ1-1; 8 positions agree with TRBD1. CDR3 length equals 14 residues. J gave up 5 bases and V 4 bases, and 7 bases lay outside the gene matches. Germline V gene data show CDR1 as SGHRS and CDR2 as YFSETQ. Here the CDR3 DNA reads TGCGCCAGCAGCGCCGGGACAGGAGGAACTGAAGCTTTCTTT. Protein sequence: CASSAGTGGTEAFF.

The V and J genes are TRBV6-4 and TRBJ2-1, with D possibly called TRBD1 or TRBD2 (5 bases each). The CDR3 spans 14 residues. Germline CDR1 MRHNA, CDR2 SNTAGT. Between the trimmed V and J ends, which lost 6 bases and 4 bases, there was a span of 13 bases. In DNA, the CDR3 is TGTGCCAGCAGGGGGGAAACAATATACAATGAGCAGTTCTTC. Its translation is CASRGETIYNEQFF.

This chain connects TRBV5-6 to TRBJ1-5; tentatively, D is TRBD1 (6 bases). V lost 5 bases, J lost 0 bases, and 15 bases lay in between. The CDR3 runs to 16 residues. CDR1 is SGHDT and CDR2 is YYEEEE in the germline V gene. The CDR3 nucleotides are TGTGCCAGCAGGAGGGGGGGCCTTTATAGCAATCAGCCCCAGCATTTT. It is translated as CASRRGGLYSNQPQHF.

Only one count was recorded for this clone. In DNA, the CDR3 is TGCGCCAGCAGCCAAGTGAAGGGGACCGGGGAGCTGTTTTTT. Translation gives CASSQVKGTGELFF. The rearrangement joins TRBV4-1 to TRBJ2-2; D might be TRBD1 (5 bases). The CDR3 length is 14 residues. The germline V and J ends were trimmed by 1 base and 5 bases, with 8 bases remaining between them. Germline-derived CDR1 and CDR2 are MGHRA and YSYEKL.

The rearrangement uses TRBV5-5 and TRBJ2-1; weak D call: TRBD2 (5 bases). CDR3 size: 15 residues. CDR1 is SGHKS, CDR2 YYEKEE, per germline (reference sequence). The ends were cut back, 2 bases at V and 1 base at J, with 10 bases in the middle. The CDR3 DNA reads as TGTGCCAGCAGCTTCTCTGGACTGTCCTACAATGAGCAGTTCTTC. Its translation: CASSFSGLSYNEQFF.

The chain recombines TRBV18 with TRBJ2-2; D not resolved. Trimming removed 2 bases at V and 5 bases at J, with 12 bases between. The CDR3 has 15 residues. The V gene's germline CDR1 is KGHSH and CDR2 LQKENI. CDR3 sequence (DNA): TGTGCCAGCTCACCAGGGCTAGTAGGAACCGGGGAGCTGTTTTTT. It encodes CASSPGLVGTGELFF. Based on the CDR3 plus reference TRBV18 and TRBJ2-2, the full variable domain is NAGVMQNPRHLVRRRGQEARLRCSPMKGHSHVYWYRQLPEEGLKFMVYLQKENIIDESGMPKERFSAEFPKEGPSILRIQQVVRGDSAAYFCASSPGLVGTGELFFGEGSRLTVL.